The 10 T cell receptor beta chains below all came from one sample that was sequenced in a study of identical twins. TCRdb processed the 5' RACE reads anew with MiXCR; each CDR3 protein has one entry. The sample includes 600,000 to 850,000 distinct CDR3 sequences, roughly 18% of them seen just once. This sample also appeared in a second study, on T cells expressing NK-cell markers.

The specimen was PBMCs. The receptors were sampled from a woman in her late teens or twenties in good health.

The genes are TRBV6-5 and TRBJ2-7; TRBD1 or TRBD2 may be the D gene (6 bases each). The CDR3 is 16 amino acids. V dropped 0 bases and J dropped 5 bases, with 17 bases sitting between them. From germline, CDR1 is MNHEY and CDR2 SVGAGI. The CDR3, as DNA: TGTGCCAGCAGTTACTCGCATCCTGCCGGGGGCCACGAGCAGTACTTC. As protein: CASSYSHPAGGHEQYF.

This clonotype was observed a few times. V usage is TRBV5-1 and J usage is TRBJ2-2, with D perhaps TRBD1 (5 bases). CDR1 and CDR2 from the germline V gene are SGHRS and YFSETQ. With 3 bases removed from V and 0 bases from J, the gap between germline ends came to 12 bases. The CDR3 extends over 16 amino acids. The CDR3 protein is CASSSPMTANTGELFF. CDR3 DNA sequence: TGCGCCAGCAGCTCCCCGATGACAGCGAACACCGGGGAGCTGTTTTTT.

The V gene is TRBV5-1, the J gene TRBJ2-7; 10 nucleotides agree with TRBD2. The CDR3 consists of 15 residues. CDR1 is SGHRS and CDR2 is YFSETQ in the germline V gene. V dropped 0 bases and J dropped 5; count of bases not matched to a gene: 5. This chain's CDR3 is CASSLEPSGGDEQYF. In DNA form, the CDR3 reads TGCGCCAGCAGCTTGGAGCCTAGCGGGGGTGACGAGCAGTACTTC.

This clonotype was counted a few times. The chain recombines TRBV7-8 with TRBJ2-2, with a tentative D call TRBD1 (5 bases). Per germline, CDR1 SGHVS and CDR2 FQNEAQ. The CDR3 contains 14 residues. Trimming removed 8 bases from V and 2 bases from J, with 12 bases in between. CDR3 sequence: CASRRTLNTGELFF. The CDR3 DNA follows: TGTGCCAGCCGCCGGACACTTAACACCGGGGAGCTGTTTTTT. Filled out from reference TRBV7-8 and TRBJ2-2, the complete variable domain reads GAGVSQSPRYKVAKRGQDVALRCDPISGHVSLFWYQQALGQGPEFLTYFQNEAQLDKSGLPSDRFFAERPEGSVSTLKIQRTQQEDSAVYLCASRRTLNTGELFFGEGSRLTVL.

This clonotype was found many times. The rearrangement uses TRBV20-1 and TRBJ2-5; D possibly matches TRBD1 or TRBD2 (6 bases each). This CDR3 contains 12 residues. Looked up from germline, CDR1 is DFQATT and CDR2 is SNEGSKA (reference sequence). V was pared by 5 bases and J by 5 bases, with 12 bases between. The CDR3 DNA sequence: TGCAGTGCTGAGGGGGGCGCGGAGACCCAGTACTTC. This translates into CSAEGGAETQYF.

The V gene is TRBV7-7, the J gene TRBJ1-6; D gene unclear. Germline V lookup: CDR1 SSHAT, CDR2 FNYEAQ (reference sequence). CDR3 length: 13 residues. The germline V and J ends were trimmed by 1 base and 10 bases, with 8 bases remaining between them. CDR3 in amino acids: CASSLESTSPLHF. The CDR3 DNA follows: TGTGCCAGCAGCTTAGAGTCGACGTCACCCCTCCACTTT.

The genes are TRBV5-1 and TRBJ2-1; D is undetermined. The germline V gene has CDR1 SGHRS and CDR2 YFSETQ. V was shortened by 0 bases and J by 7 bases, with 11 bases between the two germline ends. The CDR3 consists of 14 residues. CDR3: CASSLAPRENEQFF. The CDR3 DNA is TGCGCCAGCAGCTTGGCCCCCCGAGAGAATGAGCAGTTCTTC.

This clonotype was found many times. The rearrangement uses TRBV7-9 and TRBJ2-1; D may be TRBD1 (6 bases). The V end lost 7 bases, the J end lost 1 base, and 11 bases lay between the germline ends. From germline, CDR1 is SEHNR and CDR2 FQNEAQ (reference sequence). The CDR3 consists of 14 residues. CDR3: CASTNDRSYNEQFF. The CDR3 nucleotides read TGTGCCAGCACCAATGACAGGTCCTACAATGAGCAGTTCTTC.

In its sample, this clonotype was seen a few times. V usage is TRBV20-1 and J usage is TRBJ2-1, with TRBD2 identical over 7 bases. Germline-derived CDR1 and CDR2 are DFQATT and SNEGSKA (reference sequence). V lost 6 bases and J lost 6; bases outside the gene matches: 11. The CDR3 loop spans 14 amino acids. The DNA for the CDR3 is TGCAGTGCCGAGGGGACTATCACCGGCAATGAGCAGTTCTTC. Amino acids: CSAEGTITGNEQFF.

This clonotype was observed a few times. The chain is built from TRBV20-1 and TRBJ1-2; unclear D gene. CDR1 DFQATT and CDR2 SNEGSKA come from the germline V gene (reference sequence). Trimming removed 5 bases from V and 1 base from J, with 11 bases in between. There are 13 residues in the CDR3. CDR3 protein: CSALDTLNYGYTF. The CDR3 nucleotides are TGCAGTGCTTTAGACACACTTAACTATGGCTACACCTTC.